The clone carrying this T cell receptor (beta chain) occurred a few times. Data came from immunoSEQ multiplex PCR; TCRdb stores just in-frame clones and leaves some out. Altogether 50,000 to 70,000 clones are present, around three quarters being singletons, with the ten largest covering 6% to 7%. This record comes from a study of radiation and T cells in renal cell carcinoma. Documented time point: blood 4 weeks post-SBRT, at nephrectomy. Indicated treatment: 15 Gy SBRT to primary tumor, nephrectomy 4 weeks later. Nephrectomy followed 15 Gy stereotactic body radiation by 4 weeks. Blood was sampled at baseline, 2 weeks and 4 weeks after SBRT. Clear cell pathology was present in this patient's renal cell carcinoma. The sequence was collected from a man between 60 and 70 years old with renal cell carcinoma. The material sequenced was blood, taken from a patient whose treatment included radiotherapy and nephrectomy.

CDR3: CASSIKDNTEAFF. The CDR3, as DNA: TGTGCCAGTAGTATAAAGGACAACACTGAAGCTTTCTTT. The chain employs TRBV19 and TRBJ1-1; D is unclear. Trimming removed 2 bases at V and 2 bases at J, with 6 bases between. In germline, CDR1 is LNHDA, CDR2 SQIVND (reference sequence). The CDR3 length is 13 residues.